The present TCR beta chain was sequenced within a study of blood T cell repertoires in COVID-19 (dated by TCRdb to 2020 to 2022). Some background on the complete study: Collaborator samples came from the United States, Italy and Spain and covered acute and convalescent phases of COVID-19. A de-identified subject ID, COVID-19 status, age in years and sex were almost always included in the sample metadata. The dataset comprised deeply sampled blood TCRbeta repertoires from subjects exposed to, actively infected with, or recovered from COVID-19. The repertoires were released in a freely available public database intended as a resource for research on the immune response to SARS-CoV-2. The material from the prospective study consisted of cDNA or gDNA derived from T cells, B-cell-depleted T cells, or PBMCs. Samples came from the ongoing ImmuneRACE study (first 160 participants) plus 1,254 subjects from 6 global collaborators. Where available, HLA class I and class II types were taken from metadata supplied by the sample provider and were not determined by assay-based typing.

The germline V gene (reference sequence) sets CDR1 to SEHNR and CDR2 to FQNEAQ. The germline V and J ends show losses of 4 bases and 8 bases respectively, and no gene match explains 0 bases of the junction. From the cysteine up to the phenylalanine, the CDR3 has a length of 13 residues. The DNA shown is the 39-base CDR3, in frame from base 1. Whole blood was collected in K2EDTA tubes by collaborating institutions according to the institutions' own protocols. For TCRbeta analysis, collaborators shipped samples in one of three forms: frozen whole blood, isolated PBMCs, or DNA extracted from either of those sample types. Summary of the overall study and its limitations: The amount of clinical and demographic metadata varied by source and participant and was provided uncurated.

With regard to this clone: Its antigen target is currently unknown. Per-base quality was not reported, and no clone a single base away is much larger than it.

The immunoSEQ Assay, a bias-controlled multiplex PCR, was used to amplify TCRbeta CDR3 regions from genomic DNA. Under the source paper's analysis protocol: Within the assay, amplification of reference gene primers was used to estimate how many nucleated cells each sample contained. To quantify the absolute abundance of each unique TCRbeta CDR3 rearrangement, sequence reads were collapsed and filtered. For each sample, productive Simpson clonality was calculated as the square root of Simpson's diversity index across productive rearrangements. TCRdb mirrors the immuneACCESS table, restricted to in-frame sequences. Some clones are absent from its copies; in checked studies, under half trace to an unresolved V gene, and the reason for the others is unknown. The DNA was the basis for D and trimming; V, J and clone size are from that table. In this sample the table shows fewer than 300,000 clones, around 88% of which occur a single time. The ten most abundant clones make up roughly 5% of the sample.

The receptor's source is a man at least 80 years old with acute or convalescent COVID-19. The V gene is TRBV7-9 and the J gene is TRBJ1-6, with 9 central nucleotides matching TRBD1. The source material was peripheral blood. The CDR3 region has the sequence CASSWTGDSPLHF. The DNA reads as follows: TGTGCCAGCAGCTGGACAGGGGATTCACCCCTCCACTTT.